One TCR beta chain is described in this entry. The data are from a study of blood T cell repertoires in COVID-19. In the study overall: Researchers got acute and convalescent COVID-19 samples from the United States, Italy and Spain.

Repertoires were generated with immunoSEQ multiplex PCR, while TCRdb's copy carries only in-frame clones and drops some. The table has fewer than 50,000 clones, over 75% seen once; the top ten hold 30% to 35%. The germline gives CDR1 LGHDT, CDR2 YNNKEL (reference sequence). Trimming shortened V by 0 bases and J by 15 bases, and 12 bases separated the two germline ends. The CDR3 consists of 12 residues. The V and J genes are TRBV3-1 (or the pseudogene TRBV3-2) and TRBJ2-1, with D uncertain. This TCR derives from an elderly woman with acute or convalescent COVID-19. Sequences were obtained from peripheral blood. DNA of the CDR3: TGTGCCAGCAGCCAAGATGAGAGGAGAACGTTCTTC. It encodes CASSQDERRTFF.